Listed here are 21 T cell receptor beta chains from one sample, sequenced in a study of blood T cell repertoires in COVID-19. TCRdb keeps only in-frame clones here, not all; method: immunoSEQ multiplex PCR. The sample has approximately 200,000 clones; roughly 85% are singletons. Sequenced input: peripheral blood. The receptors here all came from a woman aged 30 to 39 with acute or convalescent COVID-19.

The genes are TRBV7-9 and TRBJ1-5, with D possibly matching TRBD1 (5 bases). This CDR3 region has 12 residues. V was cut by 0 bases and J by 9 bases, with 6 bases left in between. Germline V lookup: CDR1 SEHNR, CDR2 FQNEAQ (reference sequence). The CDR3 here is CASSLAGAPQHF. DNA for the CDR3: TGTGCCAGCAGCTTAGCAGGGGCGCCCCAGCATTTT. The variable domain in full, completed from reference TRBV7-9 and TRBJ1-5, reads DTGVSQNPRHKITKRGQNVTFRCDPISEHNRLYWYRQTLGQGPEFLTYFQNEAQLEKSRLLSDRFSAERPKGSFSTLEIQRTEQGDSAMYLCASSLAGAPQHFGDGTRLSIL.

The rearrangement joins TRBV4-1 to TRBJ2-1, with 9 bases aligning to TRBD2. The CDR3 extends over 15 amino acids. J gave up 0 bases and V 8 bases, and 5 bases lay outside the gene matches. Germline CDR1 reads MGHRA; CDR2 reads YSYEKL. CDR3 coding DNA: TGCGCCAGCGGGCTAGCGGGAAGCTCCTACAATGAGCAGTTCTTC. Translation: CASGLAGSSYNEQFF.

The rearrangement joins TRBV4-2 to TRBJ1-4, with D uncertain. CDR1 LGHNA and CDR2 YNFKEQ come from the germline V gene. The V end was cut by 6 bases, the J end by 5 bases, with 13 bases between. The CDR3 loop spans 14 amino acids. In DNA, the CDR3 is TGTGCCAGCAGTCGAAGGGAGGCAAATGAAAAACTGTTTTTT. As protein: CASSRREANEKLFF.

This clone was seen a single time. The chain joins TRBV20-1 to TRBJ2-7, with 12 bases identical to TRBD2. Germline lookup yields CDR1 DFQATT and CDR2 SNEGSKA (reference sequence). V was pared by 3 bases and J by 2 bases, with 8 bases of the junction left unmatched. The CDR3 is 16 residues long. The CDR3: CSASGLAGGGAYEQYF. CDR3 sequence (DNA): TGCAGTGCTAGTGGGCTAGCGGGAGGGGGAGCCTACGAGCAGTACTTC.

The V and J genes are TRBV5-5 and TRBJ2-1, with TRBD2 identical over 8 bases. Germline trimming cut 6 bases from V and 4 bases from J; bases unmatched to any gene: 6. This CDR3 region has 14 residues. Germline V gene lookup returns CDR1 SGHKS and CDR2 YYEKEE (reference sequence). In nucleotides, the CDR3 is TGTGCCAGCACCACTAGCGGAGATTACAATGAGCAGTTCTTC. It specifies CASTTSGDYNEQFF.

The rearrangement joins TRBV30 to TRBJ1-2; D is unclear. The CDR3 runs 11 residues. Germline CDR1 is GTSNPN and CDR2 is SVGIG (reference sequence). V lost 2 bases and J lost 8, with 9 bases in between. CDR3 DNA sequence: TGTGCCTGGAGTCCAGCGGACGGCTACACCTTC. Encoded protein: CAWSPADGYTF.

CDR3 residues: CAISESMTLGSPLHF. The CDR3 DNA sequence: TGTGCCATCAGTGAGTCGATGACATTGGGTTCACCCCTCCACTTT. This chain connects TRBV10-3 to TRBJ1-6; D not certain. The CDR3 is made up of 15 amino acids. Germline values: CDR1 ENHRY, CDR2 SYGVKD. V dropped 0 bases and J dropped 9 bases, with 12 bases sitting between them.

J is TRBJ1-1 and V is TRBV19, with D perhaps TRBD1 (6 bases). V was clipped by 5 bases and J by 8 bases, with 12 bases between them. The V gene's germline CDR1 is LNHDA and CDR2 SQIVND (reference sequence). CDR3 size: 12 residues. Here the CDR3 reads CASSWRQEEAFF. The CDR3 coding sequence is TGTGCCAGTAGTTGGAGACAGGAGGAAGCTTTCTTT. Combining the CDR3 with reference TRBV19 and TRBJ1-1 gives the whole variable domain DGGITQSPKYLFRKEGQNVTLSCEQNLNHDAMYWYRQDPGQGLRLIYYSQIVNDFQKGDIAEGYSVSREKKESFPLTVTSAQKNPTAFYLCASSWRQEEAFFGQGTRLTVV.

This clone came up once. The chain employs TRBV9 and TRBJ1-5; maybe TRBD1 (5 bases). The CDR3 is made up of 15 amino acids. Trimming stripped 3 bases from V and 2 bases from J, with 12 bases between. CDR1 is SGDLS, CDR2 YYNGEE, per germline. In nucleotides, the CDR3 is TGTGCCAGCAGCGCACAGGTTGGAGGCAATCAGCCCCAGCATTTT. Its protein is CASSAQVGGNQPQHF.

J is TRBJ2-2 and V is TRBV7-2; perhaps TRBD1 as D (6 bases). With 7 bases removed from V and 1 base from J, the gap between germline ends came to 13 bases. The CDR3 contains 15 residues. CDR1 and CDR2 from the germline V gene are SGHTA and FQGNSA. CDR3 sequence: CASTAGAMNTGELFF. In DNA form, the CDR3 reads TGTGCCAGCACCGCAGGGGCTATGAACACCGGGGAGCTGTTTTTT.

This chain joins TRBV30 and TRBJ1-5; D is uncertain. CDR1 is GTSNPN and CDR2 is SVGIG in the germline V gene (reference sequence). The CDR3 loop spans 14 amino acids. Trimming took 4 bases from V and 1 from J, leaving 11 bases between them. As DNA, the CDR3 is TGTGCCTGGACAGTGCACCTGAGCAATCAGCCCCAGCATTTT. Translation gives CAWTVHLSNQPQHF.

This clone was seen a handful of times. This rearrangement joins TRBV6-5 to TRBJ2-7; 10 nucleotides agree with TRBD1. The CDR3 is 14 residues long. CDR1 MNHEY and CDR2 SVGAGI come from the germline V gene. The ends lost 6 bases at V and 3 bases at J; junction bases unmatched: 5. CDR3 DNA: TGTGCCAGCAGCCCCGGGACAGGGGTCTACGAGCAGTACTTC. It encodes CASSPGTGVYEQYF.

The V and J genes are TRBV7-8 and TRBJ2-7; TRBD1 matches 9 bases. In germline, CDR1 is SGHVS, CDR2 FQNEAQ. This CDR3 contains 16 residues. V gave up 5 bases and J gave up 2 bases; unmatched junction bases: 10. CDR3 coding DNA: TGTGCCAGCAGCCTGGTGACCGGGACAGGGCCCTACGAGCAGTACTTC. This gives the protein CASSLVTGTGPYEQYF.

The rearrangement joins TRBV6-5 to TRBJ1-2; D is possibly TRBD1 (5 bases). This CDR3 spans 13 amino acids. Trimming stripped 2 bases from V and 6 bases from J, with 10 bases between. Germline values: CDR1 MNHEY, CDR2 SVGAGI. CDR3 amino acids: CASSYRGGDGYTF. The CDR3 nucleotides are TGTGCCAGCAGTTACAGGGGAGGGGATGGCTACACCTTC.

The rearrangement joins TRBV28 to TRBJ2-2, with D tentatively TRBD2 (6 bases). The CDR3 extends over 14 amino acids. Trimming left V 6 bases short and J 4 bases short, with 12 bases between. Looked up from germline, CDR1 is MDHEN and CDR2 is SYDVKM. The CDR3 sequence: CASRGTRGTGELFF. The CDR3 nucleotides are TGTGCCAGCAGGGGAACGCGGGGCACCGGGGAGCTGTTTTTT.

The chain combines TRBV7-9 with TRBJ1-1, with D maybe TRBD1 (6 bases). CDR3 length: 14 amino acids. Germline loops: CDR1 SEHNR, CDR2 FQNEAQ (reference sequence). V was cut by 4 bases and J by 4 bases, with 13 bases left in between. The DNA for the CDR3 is TGTGCCAGCAGCTCTCTAACAGGGAGCACTGAAGCTTTCTTT. The encoded protein is CASSSLTGSTEAFF. The full variable domain, its missing parts supplied by reference TRBV7-9 and TRBJ1-1, is DTGVSQNPRHKITKRGQNVTFRCDPISEHNRLYWYRQTLGQGPEFLTYFQNEAQLEKSRLLSDRFSAERPKGSFSTLEIQRTEQGDSAMYLCASSSLTGSTEAFFGQGTRLTVV.

The chain uses TRBV3-1 (or the pseudogene TRBV3-2) and TRBJ2-1, with a weak D call TRBD2 (6 bases). Germline V gene lookup returns CDR1 LGHDT and CDR2 YNNKEL (reference sequence). The CDR3 length is 12 residues. Trimming removed 4 bases from V and 6 bases from J, with 7 bases in between. CDR3 nucleotides: TGTGCCAGCAGCCTGACTAGCAATGAGCAGTTCTTC. Translating it yields CASSLTSNEQFF.

V and J are TRBV3-1 (or the pseudogene TRBV3-2) and TRBJ2-5; D call uncertain. V was pared by 5 bases and J by 5 bases, with 18 bases between. Germline CDR1 and CDR2: LGHDT and YNNKEL (reference sequence). The CDR3 runs 15 residues. The CDR3 loop is CASSSRRSDWETQYF. The CDR3 DNA reads TGTGCCAGCAGCTCCCGACGGAGCGATTGGGAGACCCAGTACTTC.

This chain joins TRBV27 and TRBJ1-4; a weak D match, TRBD1 (6 bases). Germline V CDR1 and CDR2: MNHEY, SMNVEV (reference sequence). There are 13 residues in the CDR3. V lost 8 bases, J lost 7 bases, and 14 bases lay in between. CDR3 in amino acids: CASSWGRGEKLFF. CDR3 nucleotides: TGTGCCAGCTCTTGGGGCAGGGGTGAAAAACTGTTTTTT.

This chain links TRBV5-4 with TRBJ1-4, with TRBD1 matching 7 bases. The ends lost 4 bases at V and 3 bases at J; junction bases unmatched: 6. Germline V gives CDR1 SGHNT, CDR2 YYREEE (reference sequence). The CDR3 covers 15 residues. Written as DNA, the CDR3 is TGTGCCAGCAGCGGAGGGGACAGAGCTAATGAAAAACTGTTTTTT. Protein sequence: CASSGGDRANEKLFF.

The chain joins TRBV4-2 to TRBJ2-1, with 10 positions matching TRBD2. CDR1 and CDR2 (germline): LGHNA, YNFKEQ. The length of the CDR3 is 17 residues. V lost 4 bases and J lost 0; bases outside the gene matches: 6. CDR3 in DNA: TGTGCCAGCAGCCGATTGAGCGGGGGGGTCTCCTACAATGAGCAGTTCTTC. Protein sequence: CASSRLSGGVSYNEQFF.